Following are 25 T cell receptor beta chains from one sample sequenced in a study of blood T cell repertoires in COVID-19. Some clones are missing from TCRdb's copy, which holds only in-frame ones; the method was immunoSEQ multiplex PCR. This table holds about 200,000 clones, more than 70% found once. What was sequenced was peripheral blood. These receptors originate from a man aged 50 to 60 with COVID-19, enrolled during active disease.

V gene TRBV7-9 combines with J gene TRBJ2-1; D is possibly TRBD2 (7 bases). The germline V gene encodes CDR1 SEHNR and CDR2 FQNEAQ (reference sequence). The CDR3 sequence is 15 residues long. V gave up 7 bases and J gave up 8 bases, with 21 bases separating them. CDR3 amino acids: CASTKQAGGGHEQFF. CDR3 DNA: TGTGCCAGCACCAAACAAGCAGGCGGGGGCCATGAGCAGTTCTTC.

J is TRBJ2-5 and V is TRBV5-4, with D perhaps matching TRBD1 (5 bases). This CDR3 comprises 13 residues. Trimming removed 3 bases at V and 5 bases at J, with 11 bases between. The germline V gene has CDR1 SGHNT and CDR2 YYREEE (reference sequence). CDR3 protein: CASSSYSGETQYF. CDR3 DNA: TGTGCCAGCAGCTCATACTCAGGGGAGACCCAGTACTTC.

The chain has TRBV6-5 and TRBJ2-7; TRBD1 might be the D (5 bases). Germline values: CDR1 MNHEY, CDR2 SVGAGI. The CDR3 loop spans 13 amino acids. Trimming pared 7 bases from V and 3 bases from J, leaving 13 bases between. The CDR3 DNA follows: TGTGCCAGCATAAGGACATCCAACTACGAGCAGTACTTC. As protein: CASIRTSNYEQYF.

The chain couples TRBV7-2 to TRBJ2-5, with 13 bases matching TRBD2. CDR1 is SGHTA, CDR2 FQGNSA, per germline. The CDR3 covers 19 residues. V shed 2 bases, J shed 5 bases, and the junction held 14 bases outside the gene matches. CDR3 loop: CASSLINGLAGVLGETQYF. The CDR3 DNA reads as TGTGCCAGCAGCTTAATTAATGGACTAGCGGGAGTGTTGGGGGAGACCCAGTACTTC.

This clone was detected only once. The chain carries TRBV18 and TRBJ2-1, with TRBD1 as a possible D gene (6 bases). Germline V gene sequence: CDR1 KGHSH, CDR2 LQKENI. V was clipped by 4 bases and J by 3 bases, with 19 bases between them. This CDR3 contains 17 residues. The DNA of the CDR3 is TGTGCCAGCTCACTATACGGGACACTTCAGGGCTACAATGAGCAGTTCTTC. Its protein product is CASSLYGTLQGYNEQFF.

V is TRBV11-2 and J is TRBJ1-1; D is possibly TRBD1 (5 bases). Deletions cut 5 bases from V and 4 bases from J, with 23 bases between. The CDR3 is made up of 17 amino acids. The V gene's germline CDR1 is SGHAT and CDR2 FQNNGV. This CDR3 reads CASSPQLWGEVRTEAFF. In DNA, the CDR3 is TGTGCCAGCAGCCCCCAATTGTGGGGGGAGGTACGCACTGAAGCTTTCTTT.

This chain uses TRBV7-8 with TRBJ2-1; 9 bases fit TRBD2. J gave up 5 bases and V 5 bases, and 7 bases lay outside the gene matches. Germline loops: CDR1 SGHVS, CDR2 FQNEAQ. There are 15 residues in the CDR3. This CDR3 reads CASSSRTSEDNEQFF. The CDR3 coding sequence is TGTGCCAGCAGCAGCCGGACTAGCGAGGACAATGAGCAGTTCTTC.

The chain recombines TRBV6-5 with TRBJ1-2; 10 positions agree with TRBD1. Trimming cost V 5 bases and J 8 bases; bases outside gene matches: 5. CDR1 and CDR2 from the germline V gene are MNHEY and SVGAGI. The CDR3 loop spans 13 amino acids. The CDR3 coding sequence is TGTGCCAGCAGTCTAGGGACAGGGGTGGGCTACACCTTC. It translates to CASSLGTGVGYTF.

CDR3 amino acids: CASSLVPITNSPLHF. CDR3 sequence (DNA): TGTGCCAGCAGTTTGGTACCTATTACCAATTCACCCCTCCACTTT. The chain is built from TRBV27 and TRBJ1-6; D gene uncertain. This CDR3 is built from 15 residues. Germline assignment: CDR1 MNHEY and CDR2 SMNVEV (reference sequence). Trimming removed 3 bases from V and 7 bases from J, with 13 bases in between.

J is TRBJ1-6 and V is TRBV6-1; 8 positions match TRBD1. J gave up 6 bases and V 1 base, and 11 bases lay outside the gene matches. CDR3 length: 18 residues. Looked up from germline, CDR1 is MNHNS and CDR2 is SASEGT. Written as DNA, the CDR3 is TGTGCCAGCAGTGAAGGAACCAGGGGGCGCATAAGTAATTCACCCCTCCACTTT. This codes for CASSEGTRGRISNSPLHF.

The J gene is TRBJ2-2, the V gene TRBV5-4; maybe TRBD2 (5 bases). Deletions cut 7 bases from V and 2 bases from J, with 18 bases between. Germline CDR1 reads SGHNT; CDR2 reads YYREEE (reference sequence). The CDR3 has 16 amino acids. CDR3 amino acids: CASAFSRGTNTGELFF. CDR3 DNA: TGTGCCAGCGCTTTTTCCCGGGGAACCAACACCGGGGAGCTGTTTTTT.

V is TRBV10-1 and J is TRBJ2-1, with TRBD2 identical over 9 bases. Trimming removed 5 bases from V and 5 bases from J; junction bases left unmatched: 1. CDR1 is WNHNN, CDR2 SYGVQD, per germline (reference sequence). This CDR3 contains 13 residues. The CDR3 is CASSSSGNNEQFF. CDR3 DNA sequence: TGCGCCAGCAGTTCTAGCGGGAACAATGAGCAGTTCTTC.

Only a few counts were recorded for this clone. The J gene is TRBJ1-1, the V gene TRBV19, with 8 bases that match TRBD1. Germline V CDR1 and CDR2: LNHDA, SQIVND (reference sequence). The CDR3 loop spans 12 amino acids. The junction had 7 bases not matched to a gene; V was cut back by 5 bases and J by 11 bases. CDR3 protein: CASSPRTGLAFF. The CDR3, as DNA: TGTGCCAGTAGTCCCCGGACAGGGTTGGCTTTCTTT. The full variable domain, with the rest looked up from reference TRBV19 and TRBJ1-1, is DGGITQSPKYLFRKEGQNVTLSCEQNLNHDAMYWYRQDPGQGLRLIYYSQIVNDFQKGDIAEGYSVSREKKESFPLTVTSAQKNPTAFYLCASSPRTGLAFFGQGTRLTVV.

The chain uses TRBV10-1 and TRBJ2-7; perhaps TRBD1 as D (5 bases). V was pared by 3 bases and J by 0 bases, with 12 bases between. This CDR3 contains 15 residues. CDR1 is WNHNN and CDR2 is SYGVQD in the germline V gene (reference sequence). CDR3 sequence: CASSDPTGRSYEQYF. In DNA form, the CDR3 reads TGCGCCAGCAGTGACCCAACAGGACGCTCCTACGAGCAGTACTTC.

The rearrangement uses TRBV21-1 and TRBJ2-7; the table calls TRBD2, which could not be checked here. TRBV21-1 is a listed pseudogene. The CDR3 runs to 15 residues. The CDR3 region is CASSKKGGSSDEQYF. The CDR3 bases are TGTGCCAGCAGCAAAAAGGGCGGGAGTTCTGACGAGCAGTACTTC.

This chain links TRBV7-9 with TRBJ2-3, with 12 bases that match TRBD2. Germline CDR1 reads SEHNR; CDR2 reads FQNEAQ (reference sequence). The CDR3 consists of 17 residues. J was trimmed by 8 bases and V by 5 bases; bases with no gene match: 14. The CDR3 DNA sequence: TGTGCCAGCAGCCCCCGGCTAGCGGGAGGGGTAGGCGGTACGCAGTATTTT. Translated: CASSPRLAGGVGGTQYF.

The chain is built from TRBV3-1 (or the pseudogene TRBV3-2) and TRBJ2-4; D may be TRBD1 (6 bases). The CDR3 has 12 residues. V lost 3 bases and J lost 9, with 9 bases in between. CDR1 and CDR2 (germline): LGHDT, YNNKEL (reference sequence). The CDR3, as DNA: TGTGCCAGCAGCCAGACAGGTGGCATTCAGTACTTC. This sequence encodes CASSQTGGIQYF.

This clone was recorded only once. The chain joins TRBV7-9 to TRBJ2-5; 7 positions agree with TRBD1. The CDR3 extends over 13 amino acids. Germline CDR1 reads SEHNR; CDR2 reads FQNEAQ (reference sequence). The V segment lost 5 bases and the J segment 5 bases; nucleotides outside the gene matches: 5. The CDR3 DNA sequence: TGTGCCAGCAGCAAACAGGGGACGGAGACCCAGTACTTC. This gives the protein CASSKQGTETQYF.

As regards this clone: The same CDR3 arises from other DNA sequences in this sample as well. The chain has TRBV7-2 and TRBJ1-5; D perhaps matches TRBD1 (6 bases). CDR1 and CDR2 from the germline V gene are SGHTA and FQGNSA. The CDR3 spans 14 residues. V shed 3 bases and J shed 7 bases, with 13 bases lying between them. The CDR3 is CASSLGGGGQPQHF. In DNA, the CDR3 is TGTGCCAGCAGCTTGGGGGGGGGCGGCCAGCCCCAGCATTTT.

The CDR3 loop is CASSFWDRSEKLFF. For the CDR3, the DNA is TGTGCCAGCAGCTTCTGGGACAGGTCAGAAAAACTGTTTTTT. J is TRBJ1-4 and V is TRBV5-6; TRBD1 agrees at 8 bases. V was clipped by 2 bases and J by 8 bases; unmatched bases: 5. CDR3 length: 14 amino acids. Germline V gives CDR1 SGHDT, CDR2 YYEEEE.

The J gene is TRBJ2-5, the V gene TRBV10-2; D is perhaps TRBD2 (5 bases). The germline V and J ends were trimmed by 10 bases and 2 bases, with 11 bases remaining between them. This CDR3 spans 12 amino acids. Germline V lookup: CDR1 WSHSY, CDR2 SAAADI. CDR3 sequence reads: CATSRRQETQYF. DNA of the CDR3: TGCGCCACCTCAAGGAGGCAAGAGACCCAGTACTTC.

V and J are TRBV18 and TRBJ1-6; D gene unclear. Trimming took off 6 bases at V and 10 bases at J, with 19 bases between the two ends. The germline V gene has CDR1 KGHSH and CDR2 LQKENI. The CDR3 extends over 15 amino acids. CDR3 protein: CASSPQASADSPLHF. CDR3 nucleotides: TGTGCCAGCTCGCCTCAGGCCTCGGCTGACTCACCCCTCCACTTT.

The chain combines TRBV7-7 with TRBJ2-3; D perhaps matches TRBD1 (6 bases). The CDR3 loop spans 15 amino acids. Looked up from germline, CDR1 is SSHAT and CDR2 is FNYEAQ (reference sequence). V was trimmed by 2 bases and J by 5 bases, leaving 14 bases between them. CDR3 sequence (DNA): TGTGCCAGCAGCTTAACGTTGGGGGCCGGAGATACGCAGTATTTT. Amino acid sequence: CASSLTLGAGDTQYF.

V is TRBV7-3 and J is TRBJ1-5, with a possible D match to TRBD1 (5 bases). V was shortened by 3 bases and J by 2 bases, with 23 bases between the two germline ends. The CDR3 extends over 19 amino acids. CDR1 and CDR2 from the germline V gene are SGHTA and FQGTGA. In nucleotides, the CDR3 is TGTGCCAGCAGCTTTTACCCCCTCCCCCGGGGGGAAGGCAATCAGCCCCAGCATTTT. It specifies CASSFYPLPRGEGNQPQHF.

The chain uses TRBV29-1 and TRBJ1-2, with TRBD1 identical over 10 bases. With V trimmed by 1 base and J by 5 bases, 4 bases remained unmatched. The CDR3 length is 14 residues. Germline V gene data show CDR1 as SQVTM and CDR2 as ANQGSEA. CDR3 bases: TGCAGCGTTGAAGCCCTGGACAGGGGGTATGGCTACACCTTC. This translates into CSVEALDRGYGYTF. Full variable domain (outside the CDR3, taken from reference TRBV29-1 and TRBJ1-2): SAVISQKPSRDICQRGTSLTIQCQVDSQVTMMFWYRQQPGQSLTLIATANQGSEATYESGFVIDKFPISRPNLTFSTLTVSNMSPEDSSIYLCSVEALDRGYGYTFGSGTRLTVV.